This T cell receptor (beta chain) was obtained from a study of blood T cell repertoires in COVID-19. Trimming removed 1 base from V and 7 bases from J, with 14 bases in between. There are 15 residues in the CDR3. Germline CDR1 reads SGHAT; CDR2 reads FQNNGV. Repertoires were generated with immunoSEQ multiplex PCR, while TCRdb's copy carries only in-frame clones and drops some. The table has about 230,000 clones, about nine tenths seen once. The TCR sequence derives from a woman in her thirties or forties with acute COVID-19. The chain uses TRBV11-2 and TRBJ2-4, with a weak D call TRBD1 (6 bases). Sequenced: PBMCs or T cells enriched from blood (not recorded which). The CDR3, as DNA: TGTGCCAGCAGCTTAGTCCAGGGACAAGTGAACATTCAGTACTTC. Its translation is CASSLVQGQVNIQYF.